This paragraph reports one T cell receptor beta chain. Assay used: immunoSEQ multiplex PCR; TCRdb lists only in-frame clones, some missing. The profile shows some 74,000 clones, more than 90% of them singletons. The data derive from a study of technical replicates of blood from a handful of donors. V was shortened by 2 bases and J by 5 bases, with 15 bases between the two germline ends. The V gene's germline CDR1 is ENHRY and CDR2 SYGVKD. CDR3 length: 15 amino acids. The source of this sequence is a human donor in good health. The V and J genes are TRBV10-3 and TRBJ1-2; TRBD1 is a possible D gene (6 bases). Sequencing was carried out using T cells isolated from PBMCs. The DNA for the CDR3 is TGTGCCATCAGTGAGCAACTTGTGGACAGTTATGGCTACACCTTC. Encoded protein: CAISEQLVDSYGYTF.